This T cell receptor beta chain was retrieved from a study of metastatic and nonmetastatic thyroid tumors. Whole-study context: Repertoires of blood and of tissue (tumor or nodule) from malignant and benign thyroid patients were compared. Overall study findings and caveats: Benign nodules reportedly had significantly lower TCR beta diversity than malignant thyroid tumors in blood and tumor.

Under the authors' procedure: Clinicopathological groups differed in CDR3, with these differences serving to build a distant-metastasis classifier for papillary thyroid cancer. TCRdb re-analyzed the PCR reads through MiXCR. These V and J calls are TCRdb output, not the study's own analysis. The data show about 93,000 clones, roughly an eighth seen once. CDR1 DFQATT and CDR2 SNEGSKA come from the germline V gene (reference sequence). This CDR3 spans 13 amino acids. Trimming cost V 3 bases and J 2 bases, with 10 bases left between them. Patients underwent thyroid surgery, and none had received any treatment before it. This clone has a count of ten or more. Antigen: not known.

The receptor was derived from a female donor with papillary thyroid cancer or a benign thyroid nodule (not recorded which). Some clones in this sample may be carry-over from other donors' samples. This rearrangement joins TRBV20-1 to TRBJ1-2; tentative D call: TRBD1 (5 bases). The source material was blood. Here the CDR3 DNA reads TGCAGTGCTAGGGAGGACATCAACTATGGCTACACCTTC. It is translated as CSAREDINYGYTF.